What follows are 21 T cell receptor beta chains derived from one specimen sequenced in a study of CD8+ T cells in alopecia areata. Sequencing relied on a cDNA template that was reverse transcribed from extracted RNA. The method was immunoSEQ multiplex PCR; TCRdb's version includes in-frame clones alone and lacks a portion of them. The table lists about 220,000 clones, about 50% of them singletons. Treatment meaning: oral pan-JAK inhibitor, 5-10 mg twice daily. The material sequenced was CD4+ T cells sorted from blood, taken at week 4, from a patient treated with tofacitinib. The origin of the receptors is a human donor with alopecia areata.

The rearrangement uses TRBV7-3 and TRBJ2-1; D may be TRBD2 (5 bases). This CDR3 has 13 amino acids. V lost 5 bases and J lost 6, with 11 bases in between. CDR1 is SGHTA and CDR2 is FQGTGA in the germline V gene. CDR3 in DNA: TGTGCCAGCAGCCCCAGAGCGGTCAATGAGCAGTTCTTC. Its translation: CASSPRAVNEQFF.

The V and J genes are TRBV4-1 and TRBJ1-6; D possibly corresponds to TRBD1 (5 bases). V lost 1 base, J lost 6 bases, and 10 bases lay in between. CDR3 length equals 15 residues. Germline assignment: CDR1 MGHRA and CDR2 YSYEKL. CDR3: CASSQAGNLNSPLHF. The DNA for the CDR3 is TGCGCCAGCAGCCAAGCAGGGAACCTTAATTCACCCCTCCACTTT.

The chain employs TRBV9 and TRBJ2-3, with D maybe TRBD2 (6 bases). V dropped 1 base and J dropped 0 bases, with 9 bases sitting between them. In germline, CDR1 is SGDLS, CDR2 YYNGEE. The CDR3 spans 15 residues. The CDR3 region is CASSVWDLSTDTQYF. CDR3 nucleotides: TGTGCCAGCAGCGTATGGGACTTAAGCACAGATACGCAGTATTTT.

CDR3 region: CSVRGGHEQFF. CDR3 coding DNA: TGCAGCGTTCGCGGAGGGCATGAGCAGTTCTTC. The chain combines TRBV29-1 with TRBJ2-1, with D possibly being TRBD2 (6 bases). The CDR3 has 11 amino acids. Germline V gives CDR1 SQVTM, CDR2 ANQGSEA. The V gene lost 5 bases and the J gene lost 8 bases, with 10 bases spanning the gap.

V and J are TRBV5-1 and TRBJ2-7, with 9 bases lining up with TRBD1. This CDR3 contains 15 residues. Germline V gene data show CDR1 as SGHRS and CDR2 as YFSETQ. The trim removed 4 bases at V and 6 bases at J, leaving 11 bases unmatched. CDR3 sequence (DNA): TGCGCCAGCAGCACGTGGGGACAGGGCAAAGGCGAGCAGTACTTC. This translates into CASSTWGQGKGEQYF.

This chain uses TRBV30 with TRBJ2-5, with TRBD2 identical over 7 bases. The CDR3 covers 14 residues. V was pared by 0 bases and J by 5 bases, with 6 bases of the junction left unmatched. Germline CDR1 and CDR2: GTSNPN and SVGIG (reference sequence). For the CDR3, the DNA is TGTGCCTGGAGTGTAGGTGTCGGGAGGGAGACCCAGTACTTC. Amino acid sequence: CAWSVGVGRETQYF.

In this sample, this clone turned up once. The chain is built from TRBV7-6 and TRBJ2-7; D not certain. This CDR3 has 12 amino acids. The germline CDR1 and CDR2 sequences are SGHVS and FNYEAQ. The V and J ends lost 4 bases and 2 bases respectively, with 6 bases between them. The CDR3 sequence is CASSSDTYEQYF. Written as DNA, the CDR3 is TGTGCCAGCAGCTCCGACACCTACGAGCAGTACTTC.

The genes are TRBV9 and TRBJ1-1; D remains unclear. Germline CDR1 is SGDLS and CDR2 is YYNGEE. This CDR3 is built from 14 residues. The V gene lost 0 bases and the J gene lost 10 bases, with 16 bases spanning the gap. CDR3 nucleotide sequence: TGTGCCAGCAGCGTAGATGCCGTGTCGAAGTCAGCTTTCTTT. Its translation is CASSVDAVSKSAFF.

The chain is built from TRBV12-5 and TRBJ1-5; D is unclear. The CDR3 is 11 amino acids. Per germline, CDR1 LGHNT and CDR2 FRNRAP. V shed 2 bases and J shed 11 bases, with 7 bases lying between them. The CDR3 region is CASGLTSAQHF. The CDR3, as DNA: TGTGCTAGTGGTTTGACATCGGCCCAGCATTTT.

This sequence joins TRBV4-3 and TRBJ1-2, with 11 bases identical to TRBD1. V shed 3 bases, J shed 4 bases, and the junction held 4 bases outside the gene matches. This CDR3 region has 15 residues. From germline, CDR1 is LGHNA and CDR2 YSLEER. The CDR3 DNA reads as TGCGCCAGCAGCCAGGACAGGGGGCAGAGCTATGGCTACACCTTC. Its protein product is CASSQDRGQSYGYTF.

The V call is TRBV29-1, the J call TRBJ1-1; D is ambiguous. The V end lost 4 bases, the J end lost 8 bases, and 14 bases lay between the germline ends. The germline CDR1 and CDR2 sequences are SQVTM and ANQGSEA. This CDR3 contains 12 residues. CDR3 DNA sequence: TGCAGCGTTGTTTTGCCCCCCGGGGAAGCTTTCTTT. Its protein is CSVVLPPGEAFF. Based on the CDR3 plus reference TRBV29-1 and TRBJ1-1, the full variable domain is SAVISQKPSRDICQRGTSLTIQCQVDSQVTMMFWYRQQPGQSLTLIATANQGSEATYESGFVIDKFPISRPNLTFSTLTVSNMSPEDSSIYLCSVVLPPGEAFFGQGTRLTVV.

The gene calls are TRBV7-2 and TRBJ2-7; a possible D gene is TRBD2 (6 bases). V lost 5 bases, J lost 6 bases, and 11 bases lay in between. Germline lookup yields CDR1 SGHTA and CDR2 FQGNSA. This CDR3 contains 12 residues. For the CDR3, the DNA is TGTGCCAGCAGCCGTCTAGCGTTCGAGCAGTACTTC. Protein product: CASSRLAFEQYF.

The chain carries TRBV4-3 and TRBJ1-6; the match to TRBD1 covers 7 bases. V lost 3 bases and J lost 9; bases outside the gene matches: 2. The CDR3 runs to 13 residues. Germline-derived CDR1 and CDR2 are LGHNA and YSLEER. DNA for the CDR3: TGCGCCAGCAGCCAGAACAGGGGTTCACCCCTCCACTTT. Its protein is CASSQNRGSPLHF.

This clone was counted only a few times. V usage is TRBV27 and J usage is TRBJ2-2, with TRBD2 as a possible D gene (6 bases). The length of the CDR3 is 14 residues. The germline V gene has CDR1 MNHEY and CDR2 SMNVEV (reference sequence). Trimming shortened V by 5 bases and J by 2 bases, and 9 bases separated the two germline ends. CDR3 nucleotide sequence: TGTGCCAGCAGTCGGGAGTATAACACCGGGGAGCTGTTTTTT. It yields the protein CASSREYNTGELFF.

In its sample, this clone was seen once. The genes are TRBV11-2 and TRBJ2-2; D may match TRBD1 or TRBD2 (5 bases each). Germline CDR1 is SGHAT and CDR2 is FQNNGV. V gave up 4 bases and J gave up 4 bases, with 13 bases separating them. The CDR3 runs 15 residues. The CDR3, as DNA: TGTGCCAGCAGCTCTCCGGGACGGGGCACCGGGGAGCTGTTTTTT. Its protein product is CASSSPGRGTGELFF.

This chain links TRBV27 with TRBJ2-7; D is ambiguous. This CDR3 is built from 14 residues. Trimming shortened V by 1 base and J by 3 bases, and 10 bases separated the two germline ends. Germline assignment: CDR1 MNHEY and CDR2 SMNVEV (reference sequence). The CDR3 is CASSLLDVNYEQYF. CDR3 bases: TGTGCCAGCAGTTTATTGGACGTGAACTACGAGCAGTACTTC.

This clone was seen a few times. This chain links TRBV7-2 with TRBJ2-7; no definite D call. Germline assignment: CDR1 SGHTA and CDR2 FQGNSA. This CDR3 has 14 amino acids. Trimming took 1 base from V and 1 from J, leaving 8 bases between them. The CDR3 DNA reads TGTGCCAGCAGCTTAGAAGTGTTTTCCTACGAGCAGTACTTC. It is translated as CASSLEVFSYEQYF.

This clone turned up a few times. V and J are TRBV30 and TRBJ1-1; D possibly corresponds to TRBD1 (5 bases). V was cut by 4 bases and J by 5 bases, with 14 bases left in between. There are 13 residues in the CDR3. Per germline, CDR1 GTSNPN and CDR2 SVGIG (reference sequence). Here the CDR3 reads CAWKVVGGTEAFF. DNA of the CDR3: TGTGCCTGGAAGGTTGTCGGGGGTACTGAAGCTTTCTTT.

CDR3 loop: CASRHRGIDSYEQYF. CDR3 in DNA: TGTGCCAGCAGACACAGGGGGATAGACTCCTACGAGCAGTACTTC. The genes are TRBV2 and TRBJ2-7; 8 nucleotides line up with TRBD1. Germline CDR1 and CDR2: SNHLY and FYNNEI. V gave up 6 bases and J gave up 0 bases; unmatched junction bases: 7. This CDR3 has 15 residues.

This clone was seen more than once but under ten times. V is TRBV6-5 and J is TRBJ1-2; D ambiguous. Germline CDR1 MNHEY, CDR2 SVGAGI. This CDR3 spans 12 amino acids. Trimming removed 6 bases at V and 4 bases at J, with 9 bases between. The CDR3 is CASSSGIYGYTF. In nucleotides, the CDR3 is TGTGCCAGCAGCAGCGGGATCTATGGCTACACCTTC.

V and J are TRBV7-9 and TRBJ1-2, with TRBD1 matching 8 bases. This CDR3 spans 17 amino acids. The trim removed 5 bases at V and 0 bases at J, leaving 11 bases unmatched. Germline CDR1 and CDR2: SEHNR and FQNEAQ (reference sequence). CDR3 sequence (DNA): TGTGCCAGCAGCCGCTCGGGACAGGCAGGAGCTAACTATGGCTACACCTTC. It is translated as CASSRSGQAGANYGYTF.